This T cell receptor beta chain was captured in a study of T cells in Graves' hyperthyroidism and ophthalmopathy. Diagnostic decisions used clinical symptoms, serum thyroxine and TRAb, thyroid ultrasound and orbital computed tomography. Study-wide results and limits: Separating ophthalmopathy from stable hyperthyroidism was achieved by a 13 V-J model. Most thyroid-expanded clonotypes above 0.001 were also found in blood.

About this clonotype: Its antigen is not identified.

RNA transcripts provided the source from which TCR beta CDR3 regions were amplified. RT-PCR in the first round (using the HTBI primer set) targeted the TCR CDR3. One entry per CDR3 protein, called by TCRdb with MiXCR from the multiplex PCR reads. Altogether around 570,000 distinct CDR3 sequences are present, around 20% being singletons, with the ten largest covering 47%. Sequenced sample: blood. This TCR derives from a middle-aged man with Graves' ophthalmopathy.

CDR3 in DNA: TGCGCCAGCATGAGAGGAGTAGTGGGCACTGAAGCTTTCTTT. It is translated as CASMRGVVGTEAFF. This chain links TRBV5-1 with TRBJ1-1; no firm D call. The CDR3 runs 14 residues. The ends were cut back, 6 bases at V and 4 bases at J, with 16 bases in the middle. Germline CDR1 is SGHRS and CDR2 is YFSETQ.